The clone carrying this TCR beta chain was counted a single time. The antigen is not known. The assay was immunoSEQ multiplex PCR, and TCRdb's table has in-frame clones only and misses some. Altogether 150,000 to 250,000 clones are present, more than 85% being singletons, with the ten largest covering around 3.6%. These data are taken from a study of T cell responses to AZD1222 COVID-19 vaccine. Germline loops: CDR1 LGHNA, CDR2 YNFKEQ. This CDR3 is built from 16 residues. The V end lost 0 bases, the J end lost 7 bases, and 18 bases lay between the germline ends. Points from the study as a whole: Clonal diversity was possibly underestimated, and the donors were mostly white British, with more females.

The rearrangement uses TRBV4-2 and TRBJ1-1, with D perhaps matching TRBD1 (5 bases). Sequenced here: peripheral blood, sampled 28 days after the second AZD1222 dose. This clonotype was obtained from an adult who received the AZD1222 COVID-19 vaccine. The CDR3 loop reads CASSQEWGFVGDEAFF. The CDR3 region has the DNA TGTGCCAGCAGCCAAGAGTGGGGGTTTGTTGGGGATGAAGCTTTCTTT.